These 10 T cell receptor beta chains were all obtained from the same sample, sequenced in a study of shared T cell receptors in the human thymus. This table comes from immunoSEQ multiplex PCR, and its TCRdb copy is limited to in-frame clones, with some not included. The table has some 700,000 clones, more than 75% seen once; the top ten hold 0.0095% to 0.012%. The sample was also linked to a second study, of human thymus T cells.

The sample taken for sequencing was thymocytes. The receptors come from a boy under three years old with a congenital heart defect.

The V and J genes are TRBV6-5 and TRBJ1-1; a possible D gene is TRBD1 (5 bases). The CDR3 has 14 residues. V lost 2 bases and J lost 1, with 8 bases in between. The germline gives CDR1 MNHEY, CDR2 SVGAGI. CDR3 protein: CASSYLGQNTEAFF. The CDR3 region has the DNA TGTGCCAGCAGTTACCTCGGACAGAACACTGAAGCTTTCTTT.

On this clone itself: One end of the junction is discordant with germline, which a read error may explain. The chain links TRBV28 to TRBJ1-2; TRBD1 might be the D (6 bases). The V gene's germline CDR1 is MDHEN and CDR2 SYDVKM. The CDR3 runs to 16 residues. The CDR3 reads CAGSSGPPGVGYGYTF. CDR3 DNA: TGTGCCGGCAGTTCGGGCCCCCCAGGGGTAGGGTATGGCTACACCTTC.

The CDR3 loop is CASRGGTSIYEQYF. CDR3 nucleotides: TGTGCCAGCAGGGGCGGGACTAGCATCTACGAGCAGTACTTC. This rearrangement joins TRBV27 to TRBJ2-7; 9 bases fit TRBD2. The CDR3 spans 14 residues. Looked up from germline, CDR1 is MNHEY and CDR2 is SMNVEV (reference sequence). The V and J ends lost 6 bases and 3 bases, in that order; junction bases with no gene match: 6.

The rearrangement links TRBV25-1 to TRBJ2-1; 7 bases match TRBD2. The CDR3 sequence is 15 residues long. Germline loops: CDR1 MGHDK, CDR2 SYGVNS. Unmatched junction bases numbered 9, after V lost 8 bases and J lost 2 bases. CDR3 nucleotides: TGTGCCAGCTCCCGACTAGCTGTTACCTACAATGAGCAGTTCTTC. Its protein product is CASSRLAVTYNEQFF.

CDR3 sequence reads: CASSQDRTDTQGEGNQPQHF. The CDR3 nucleotides read TGCGCCAGCAGCCAAGATCGGACAGACACGCAAGGGGAAGGCAATCAGCCCCAGCATTTT. The rearrangement uses TRBV4-3 and TRBJ1-5; TRBD1 is a possible D gene (6 bases). The CDR3 contains 20 residues. Germline V gene data show CDR1 as LGHNA and CDR2 as YSLEER. Trimming left V 0 bases short and J 2 bases short, with 23 bases between.

This clone occurred a few times. V usage is TRBV19 and J usage is TRBJ1-2; D unclear. The CDR3 contains 13 residues. V gave up 2 bases and J gave up 3 bases, with 7 bases separating them. Looked up from germline, CDR1 is LNHDA and CDR2 is SQIVND (reference sequence). The CDR3 region has the DNA TGTGCCAGTAGTATACGGCAGGACTATGGCTACACCTTC. Protein: CASSIRQDYGYTF.

The V gene is TRBV9, the J gene TRBJ2-3; 10 bases align to TRBD2. CDR3 size: 16 residues. Trimming removed 2 bases from V and 1 base from J; junction bases left unmatched: 4. Germline V gene lookup returns CDR1 SGDLS and CDR2 YYNGEE. The CDR3 nucleotides are TGTGCCAGCAGCGTCGAGCGGGAGGGCGGCACAGATACGCAGTATTTT. Translation gives CASSVEREGGTDTQYF.

CDR3 coding DNA: TGTGCCAGCAGCTTACATCAACCGGGACAGGGGAGGTACGAGCAGTACTTC. This gives the protein CASSLHQPGQGRYEQYF. The V call is TRBV7-6, the J call TRBJ2-7; 10 bases match TRBD1. This CDR3 is built from 17 residues. V was clipped by 2 bases and J by 4 bases; unmatched bases: 11. Germline CDR1 and CDR2: SGHVS and FNYEAQ.

J is TRBJ1-2 and V is TRBV27; TRBD1 aligns across 7 bases. The CDR3 has 13 residues. The V gene's germline CDR1 is MNHEY and CDR2 SMNVEV (reference sequence). Germline trimming cut 8 bases from V and 4 bases from J; bases unmatched to any gene: 7. CDR3 in DNA: TGTGCCAGCTCCTTCGGGGACAGCTATGGCTACACCTTC. This codes for CASSFGDSYGYTF.

The chain couples TRBV14 to TRBJ1-4; D perhaps matches TRBD1 (5 bases). Per germline, CDR1 SGHDN and CDR2 FVKESK. The CDR3 contains 16 residues. V was shortened by 0 bases and J by 7 bases, with 15 bases between the two germline ends. CDR3 region: CASSQDRSQGFEKLFF. In DNA form, the CDR3 reads TGTGCCAGCAGCCAAGATCGTTCGCAGGGTTTTGAAAAACTGTTTTTT.